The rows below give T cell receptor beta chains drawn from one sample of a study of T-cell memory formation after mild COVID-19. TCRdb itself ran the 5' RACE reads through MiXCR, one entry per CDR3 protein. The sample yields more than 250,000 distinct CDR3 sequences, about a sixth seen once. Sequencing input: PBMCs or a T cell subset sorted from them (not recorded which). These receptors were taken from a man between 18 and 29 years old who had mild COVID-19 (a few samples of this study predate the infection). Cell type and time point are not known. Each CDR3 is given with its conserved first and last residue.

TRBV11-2 CASSLLYGNTEAFF
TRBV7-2 CASSVGGWGTEAFF
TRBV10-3 CAIGGTGPVELFF
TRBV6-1 CASSRVVREGVANYGYTF
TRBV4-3 CASSQSNSGGTLNTGELFF
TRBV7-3 CASSDQRGGRGTDTQYF
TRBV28 CASSSPGQGIYNEQFF
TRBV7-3 CASSPSGEELFF
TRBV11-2 CASSFQGWRREQTNEKLFF
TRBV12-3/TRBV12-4 CASSLRGYEKLFF
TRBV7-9 CASSLVGQLGYTF
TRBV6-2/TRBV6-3 CASSKEPTPPLHF
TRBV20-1 CSARAPRGATETQYF
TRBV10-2 CASSEIGFYGYTF
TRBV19 CASSLERGQETQYF
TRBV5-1 CASSPQGAVNSPLHF
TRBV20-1 CSAETNYNEQFF
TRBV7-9 CASSLVGTARDTQYF
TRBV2 CASSEGSFVGQETQYF
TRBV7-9 CASSGDSAPPEQYF
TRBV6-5 CASSYSGDQPQHF
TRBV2 CASAEQGASYEQYF
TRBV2 CASSGTGGPETQYF
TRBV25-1 CASSDLHGAGGGAGYGYTF
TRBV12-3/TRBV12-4 CASRRVDEQFF
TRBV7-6 CASSLEYRSGTDTQYF
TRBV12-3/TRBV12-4 CASRPTVAGELFF
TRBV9 CASSGMTSEQFF
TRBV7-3 CASSPTGDTQYF
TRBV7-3 CASSLETGNEQFF
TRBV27 CASSEGGLGAFF
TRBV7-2 CASSSQGWYGYTF
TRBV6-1 CASSARANYGYTF
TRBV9 CASSGSGSSTDTQYF
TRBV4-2 CASSQEWQGADNSPLHF
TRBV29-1 CSVDMDSANYGYTF
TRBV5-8 CASSSYRSSYEQYF
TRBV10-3 CAISDNVSYEQYF
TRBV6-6 CASSSSSRQGSFF
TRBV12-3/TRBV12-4 CASSSSDTNTEAFF
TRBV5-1 CASSWTLGTEAFF
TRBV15 CATSRDPSYEQYF
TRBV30 CAFASGGALSNEQFF
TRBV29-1 CSVDLLTQYF
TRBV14 CATQDRAFTGELFF
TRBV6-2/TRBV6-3 CASIPASGTDTQYF
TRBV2 CASSEIDVERKYF
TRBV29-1 CSVVQETQYF
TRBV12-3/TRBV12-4 CASSFDSNEQYF
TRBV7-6 CASTIAGVETQYF
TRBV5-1 CASSSYRATRDYEQYF
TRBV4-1 CASSLGGGINEKLFF
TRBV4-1 CASSLPLGGEGYGYTF
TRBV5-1 CASSWILTLNTGELFF
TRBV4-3 CASSQVVSNTEAFF
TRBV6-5 CASSFSGTLQYF
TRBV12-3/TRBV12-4 CASSGGGYGYTF
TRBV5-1 CASSLGRSRSADTQYF